This TCR beta chain was identified during a study of T cells in tuberculosis. Germline V gene sequence: CDR1 MDHEN, CDR2 SYDVKM. CDR3 length: 13 amino acids. The V end lost 3 bases, the J end lost 2 bases, and 5 bases lay between the germline ends. The repertoire was sequenced with immunoSEQ multiplex PCR; TCRdb's copy has only in-frame clones and lacks some. In the table there are tens of thousands of clones, about 85% of which are singletons. As for time point: new active TB diagnosis, blood taken before or within 7 days of starting treatment. The clonotype comes from an adult with tuberculosis. The V and J genes are TRBV28 and TRBJ1-3, with D hard to call. Material: PBMCs, obtained at tuberculosis diagnosis. Here the CDR3 reads CASSFGAGNTIYF. The CDR3 coding sequence is TGTGCCAGCAGTTTCGGGGCTGGAAACACCATATATTTT.